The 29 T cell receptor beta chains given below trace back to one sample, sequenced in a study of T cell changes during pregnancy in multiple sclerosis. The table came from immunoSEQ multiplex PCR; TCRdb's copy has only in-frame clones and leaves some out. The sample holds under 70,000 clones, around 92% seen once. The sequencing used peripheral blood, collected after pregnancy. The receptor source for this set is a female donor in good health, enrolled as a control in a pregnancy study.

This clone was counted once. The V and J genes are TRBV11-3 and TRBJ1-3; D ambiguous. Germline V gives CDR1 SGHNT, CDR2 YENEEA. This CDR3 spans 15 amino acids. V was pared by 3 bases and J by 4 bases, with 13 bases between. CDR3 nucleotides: TGTGCCAGCAGCTTGAATCCCTACCCGGGAAACACCATATATTTT. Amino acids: CASSLNPYPGNTIYF.

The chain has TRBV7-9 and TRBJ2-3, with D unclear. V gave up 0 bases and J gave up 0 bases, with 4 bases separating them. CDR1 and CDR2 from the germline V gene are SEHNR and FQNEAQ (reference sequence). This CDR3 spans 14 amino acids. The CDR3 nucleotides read TGTGCCAGCAGCTTAGCGGCCAGCACAGATACGCAGTATTTT. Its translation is CASSLAASTDTQYF. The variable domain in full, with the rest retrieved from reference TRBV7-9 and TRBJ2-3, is DTGVSQNPRHKITKRGQNVTFRCDPISEHNRLYWYRQTLGQGPEFLTYFQNEAQLEKSRLLSDRFSAERPKGSFSTLEIQRTEQGDSAMYLCASSLAASTDTQYFGPGTRLTVL.

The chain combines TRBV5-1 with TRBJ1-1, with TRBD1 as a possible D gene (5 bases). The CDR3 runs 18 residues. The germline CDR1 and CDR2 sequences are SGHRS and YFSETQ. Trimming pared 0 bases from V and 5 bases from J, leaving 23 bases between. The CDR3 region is CASSLGSFSRQGWTEAFF. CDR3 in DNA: TGCGCCAGCAGCTTGGGTAGTTTTTCTCGGCAGGGATGGACTGAAGCTTTCTTT.

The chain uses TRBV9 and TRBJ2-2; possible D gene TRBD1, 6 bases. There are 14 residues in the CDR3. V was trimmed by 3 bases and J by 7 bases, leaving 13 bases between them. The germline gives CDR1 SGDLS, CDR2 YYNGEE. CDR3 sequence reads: CASSAQTGIGELFF. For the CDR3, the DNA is TGTGCCAGCAGCGCGCAAACAGGGATCGGGGAGCTGTTTTTT. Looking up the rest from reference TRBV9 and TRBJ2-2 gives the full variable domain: DSGVTQTPKHLITATGQRVTLRCSPRSGDLSVYWYQQSLDQGLQFLIQYYNGEERAKGNILERFSAQQFPDLHSELNLSSLELGDSALYFCASSAQTGIGELFFGEGSRLTVL.

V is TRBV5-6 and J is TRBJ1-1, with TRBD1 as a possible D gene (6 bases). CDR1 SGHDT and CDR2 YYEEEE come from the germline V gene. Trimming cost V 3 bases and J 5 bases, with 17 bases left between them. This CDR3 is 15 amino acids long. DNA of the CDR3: TGTGCCAGCAGCTATTGGACAGCCCAGGGAACTGAAGCTTTCTTT. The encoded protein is CASSYWTAQGTEAFF. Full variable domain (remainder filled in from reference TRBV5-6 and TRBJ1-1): DAGVTQSPTHLIKTRGQQVTLRCSPKSGHDTVSWYQQALGQGPQFIFQYYEEEERQRGNFPDRFSGHQFPNYSSELNVNALLLGDSALYLCASSYWTAQGTEAFFGQGTRLTVV.

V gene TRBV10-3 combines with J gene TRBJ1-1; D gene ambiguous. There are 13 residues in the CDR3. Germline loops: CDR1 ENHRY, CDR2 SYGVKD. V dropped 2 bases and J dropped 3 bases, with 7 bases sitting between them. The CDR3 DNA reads TGTGCCATCAGTGAGCACGAGGACACTGAAGCTTTCTTT. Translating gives CAISEHEDTEAFF.

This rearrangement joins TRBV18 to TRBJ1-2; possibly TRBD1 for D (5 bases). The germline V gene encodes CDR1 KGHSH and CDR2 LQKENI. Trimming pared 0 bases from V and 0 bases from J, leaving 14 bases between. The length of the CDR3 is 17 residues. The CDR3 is CASSPPGLRGPNYGYTF. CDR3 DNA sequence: TGTGCCAGCTCACCACCGGGATTAAGGGGCCCTAACTATGGCTACACCTTC.

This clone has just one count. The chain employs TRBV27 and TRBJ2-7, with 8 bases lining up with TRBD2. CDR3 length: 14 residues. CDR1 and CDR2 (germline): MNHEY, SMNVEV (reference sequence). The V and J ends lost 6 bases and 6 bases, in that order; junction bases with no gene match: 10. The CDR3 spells CASSGAGVSVEQYF. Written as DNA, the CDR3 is TGTGCCAGCAGCGGAGCGGGGGTTTCCGTCGAGCAGTACTTC.

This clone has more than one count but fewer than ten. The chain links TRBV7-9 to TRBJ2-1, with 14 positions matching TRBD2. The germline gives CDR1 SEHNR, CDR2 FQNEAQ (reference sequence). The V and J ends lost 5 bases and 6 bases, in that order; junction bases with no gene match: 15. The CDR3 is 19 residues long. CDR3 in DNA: TGTGCCAGCAGCATGAGACTAGCGGGGGGGTCGCCAGGGGGCAATGAGCAGTTCTTC. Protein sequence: CASSMRLAGGSPGGNEQFF.

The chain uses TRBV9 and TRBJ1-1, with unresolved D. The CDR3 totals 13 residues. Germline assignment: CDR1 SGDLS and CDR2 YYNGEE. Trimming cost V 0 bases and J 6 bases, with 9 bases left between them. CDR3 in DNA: TGTGCCAGCAGCGTAGGTCCGGGAGCTGAAGCTTTCTTT. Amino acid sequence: CASSVGPGAEAFF.

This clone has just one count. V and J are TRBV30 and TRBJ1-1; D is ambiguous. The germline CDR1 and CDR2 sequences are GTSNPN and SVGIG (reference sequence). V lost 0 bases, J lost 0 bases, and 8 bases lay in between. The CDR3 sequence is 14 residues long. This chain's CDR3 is CAWSVAGMNTEAFF. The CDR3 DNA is TGTGCCTGGAGTGTAGCAGGTATGAACACTGAAGCTTTCTTT.

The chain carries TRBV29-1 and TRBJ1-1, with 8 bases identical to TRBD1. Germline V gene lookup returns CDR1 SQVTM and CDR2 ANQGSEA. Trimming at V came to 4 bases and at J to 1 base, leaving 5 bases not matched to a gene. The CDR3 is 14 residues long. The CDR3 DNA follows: TGCAGCGTTGCTAAGGGGACAGGGAACACTGAAGCTTTCTTT. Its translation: CSVAKGTGNTEAFF.

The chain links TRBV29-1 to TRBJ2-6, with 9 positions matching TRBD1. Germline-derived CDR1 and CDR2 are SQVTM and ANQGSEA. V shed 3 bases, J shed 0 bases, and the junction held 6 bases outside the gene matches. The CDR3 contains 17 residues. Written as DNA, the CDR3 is TGCAGCGTTGAGGGGACAGGGCCACGCTCTGGGGCCAACGTCCTGACTTTC. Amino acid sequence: CSVEGTGPRSGANVLTF.

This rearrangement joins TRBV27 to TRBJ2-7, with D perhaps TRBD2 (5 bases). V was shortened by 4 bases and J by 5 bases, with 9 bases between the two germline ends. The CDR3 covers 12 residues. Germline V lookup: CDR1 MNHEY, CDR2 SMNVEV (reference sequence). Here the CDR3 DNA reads TGTGCCAGCAGTTCCTGGACTCACGAGCAGTACTTC. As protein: CASSSWTHEQYF.

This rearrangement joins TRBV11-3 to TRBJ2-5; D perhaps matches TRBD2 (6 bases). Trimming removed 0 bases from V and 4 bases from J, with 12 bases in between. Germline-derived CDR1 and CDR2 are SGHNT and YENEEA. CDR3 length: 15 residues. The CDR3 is CASSLEGEVRETQYF. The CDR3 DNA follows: TGTGCCAGCAGCTTAGAGGGGGAGGTTCGAGAGACCCAGTACTTC.

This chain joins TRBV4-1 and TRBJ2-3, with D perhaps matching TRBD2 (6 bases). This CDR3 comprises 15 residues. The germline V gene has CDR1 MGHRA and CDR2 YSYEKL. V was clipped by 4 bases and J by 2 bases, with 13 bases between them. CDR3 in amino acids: CASSLGGIYTDTQYF. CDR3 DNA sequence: TGCGCCAGCAGCCTCGGGGGAATATACACAGATACGCAGTATTTT.

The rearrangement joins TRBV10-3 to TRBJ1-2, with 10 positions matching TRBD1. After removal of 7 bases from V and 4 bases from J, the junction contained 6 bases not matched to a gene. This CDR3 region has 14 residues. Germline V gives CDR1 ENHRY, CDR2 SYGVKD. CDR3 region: CAITTTGGSYGYTF. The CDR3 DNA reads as TGTGCCATCACCACGACAGGGGGCAGCTATGGCTACACCTTC.

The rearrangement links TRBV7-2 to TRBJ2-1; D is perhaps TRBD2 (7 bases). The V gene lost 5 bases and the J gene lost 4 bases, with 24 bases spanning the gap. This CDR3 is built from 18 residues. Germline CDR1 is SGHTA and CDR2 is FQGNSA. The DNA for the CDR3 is TGTGCCAGCAGCCCTTTTTTGGCGGGGGCGACAGCTTACAATGAGCAGTTCTTC. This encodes CASSPFLAGATAYNEQFF.

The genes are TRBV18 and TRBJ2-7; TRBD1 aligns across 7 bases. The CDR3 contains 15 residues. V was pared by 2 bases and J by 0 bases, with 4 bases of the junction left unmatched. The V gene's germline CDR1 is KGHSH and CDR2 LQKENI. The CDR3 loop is CASSPYTGDSYEQYF. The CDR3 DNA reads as TGTGCCAGCTCACCATACACAGGGGACTCCTACGAGCAGTACTTC.

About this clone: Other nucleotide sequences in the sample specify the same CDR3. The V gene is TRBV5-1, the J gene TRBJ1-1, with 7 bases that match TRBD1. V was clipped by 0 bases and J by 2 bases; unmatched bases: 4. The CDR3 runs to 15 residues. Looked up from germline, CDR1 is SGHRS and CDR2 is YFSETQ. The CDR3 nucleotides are TGCGCCAGCAGCTTGGCCGGGACAGCTAACACTGAAGCTTTCTTT. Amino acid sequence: CASSLAGTANTEAFF.

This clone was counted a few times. The CDR3 bases are TGTGCCAGCAGCCCCGGGACAGGGGTTAGCACCGGGGAGCTGTTTTTT. Its protein is CASSPGTGVSTGELFF. The chain is built from TRBV7-2 and TRBJ2-2; 10 bases agree with TRBD1. With 5 bases clipped from V and 4 bases from J, the junction kept 7 bases outside the gene matches. Germline values: CDR1 SGHTA, CDR2 FQGNSA. The CDR3 consists of 16 residues.

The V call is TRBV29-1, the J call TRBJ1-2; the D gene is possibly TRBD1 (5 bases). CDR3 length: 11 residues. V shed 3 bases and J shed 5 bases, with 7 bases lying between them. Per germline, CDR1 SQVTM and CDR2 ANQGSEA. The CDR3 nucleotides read TGCAGCGTTGACGGGGGTTATGGCTACACCTTC. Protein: CSVDGGYGYTF.

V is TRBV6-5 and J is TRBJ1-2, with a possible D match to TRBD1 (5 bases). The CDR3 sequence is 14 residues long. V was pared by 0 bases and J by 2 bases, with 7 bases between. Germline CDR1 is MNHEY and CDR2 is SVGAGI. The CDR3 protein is CASSYSSGNYGYTF. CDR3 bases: TGTGCCAGCAGTTACTCGTCAGGGAACTATGGCTACACCTTC.

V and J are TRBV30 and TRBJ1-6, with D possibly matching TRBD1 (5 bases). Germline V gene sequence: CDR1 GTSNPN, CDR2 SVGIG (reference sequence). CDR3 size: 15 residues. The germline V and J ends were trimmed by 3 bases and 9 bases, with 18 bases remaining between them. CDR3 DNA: TGTGCCTGGAGGGACACCAATTCACGGGTTTCACCCCTCCACTTT. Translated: CAWRDTNSRVSPLHF.

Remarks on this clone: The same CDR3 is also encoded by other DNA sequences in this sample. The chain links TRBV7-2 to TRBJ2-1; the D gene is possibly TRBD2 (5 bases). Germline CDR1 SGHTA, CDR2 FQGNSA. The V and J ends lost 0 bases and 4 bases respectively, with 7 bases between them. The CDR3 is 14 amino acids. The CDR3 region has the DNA TGTGCCAGCAGCTTAGCGGGCGGGTACAATGAGCAGTTCTTC. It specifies CASSLAGGYNEQFF. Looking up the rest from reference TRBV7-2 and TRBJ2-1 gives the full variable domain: GAGVSQSPSNKVTEKGKDVELRCDPISGHTALYWYRQSLGQGLEFLIYFQGNSAPDKSGLPSDRFSAERTGGSVSTLTIQRTQQEDSAVYLCASSLAGGYNEQFFGPGTRLTVL.

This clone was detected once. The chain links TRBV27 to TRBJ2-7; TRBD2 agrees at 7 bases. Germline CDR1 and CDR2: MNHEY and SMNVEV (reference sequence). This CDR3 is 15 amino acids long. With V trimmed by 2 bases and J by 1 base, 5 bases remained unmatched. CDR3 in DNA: TGTGCCAGCAGTTTAAGCGGGGTAGGTTCCTACGAGCAGTACTTC. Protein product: CASSLSGVGSYEQYF.

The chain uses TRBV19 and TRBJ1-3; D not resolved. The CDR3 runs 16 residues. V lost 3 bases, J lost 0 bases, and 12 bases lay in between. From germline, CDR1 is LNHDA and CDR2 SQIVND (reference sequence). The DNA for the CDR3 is TGTGCCAGTAGTATTCCGGGAGATCCCTCTGGAAACACCATATATTTT. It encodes CASSIPGDPSGNTIYF.

CDR3: CASSRKTYGSGANVLTF. The CDR3 DNA sequence: TGTGCCAGTAGTAGGAAGACATACGGCTCTGGGGCCAACGTCCTGACTTTC. This chain uses TRBV19 with TRBJ2-6; D unresolved. V lost 4 bases, J lost 0 bases, and 13 bases lay in between. The CDR3 loop spans 17 amino acids. Per the germline V gene, CDR1 is LNHDA and CDR2 is SQIVND (reference sequence).

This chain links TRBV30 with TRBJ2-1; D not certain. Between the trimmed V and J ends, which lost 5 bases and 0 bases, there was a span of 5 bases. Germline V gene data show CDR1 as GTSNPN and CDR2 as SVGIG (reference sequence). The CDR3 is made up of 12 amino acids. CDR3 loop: CAWGPSYNEQFF. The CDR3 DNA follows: TGTGCCTGGGGCCCCTCCTACAATGAGCAGTTCTTC.